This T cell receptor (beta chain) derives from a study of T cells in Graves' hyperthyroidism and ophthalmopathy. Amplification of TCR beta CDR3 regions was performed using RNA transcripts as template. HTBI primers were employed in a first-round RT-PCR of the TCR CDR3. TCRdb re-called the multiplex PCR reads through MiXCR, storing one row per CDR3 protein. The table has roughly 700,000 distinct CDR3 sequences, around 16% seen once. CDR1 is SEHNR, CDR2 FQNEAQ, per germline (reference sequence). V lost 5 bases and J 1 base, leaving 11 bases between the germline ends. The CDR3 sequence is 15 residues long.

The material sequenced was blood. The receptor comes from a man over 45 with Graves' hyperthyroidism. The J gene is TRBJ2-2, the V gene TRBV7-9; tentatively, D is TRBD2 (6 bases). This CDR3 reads CASSVGGENTGELFF. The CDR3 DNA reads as TGTGCCAGCAGCGTCGGGGGAGAGAACACCGGGGAGCTGTTTTTT. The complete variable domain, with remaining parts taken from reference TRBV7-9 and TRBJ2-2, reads DTGVSQNPRHKITKRGQNVTFRCDPISEHNRLYWYRQTLGQGPEFLTYFQNEAQLEKSRLLSDRFSAERPKGSFSTLEIQRTEQGDSAMYLCASSVGGENTGELFFGEGSRLTVL.